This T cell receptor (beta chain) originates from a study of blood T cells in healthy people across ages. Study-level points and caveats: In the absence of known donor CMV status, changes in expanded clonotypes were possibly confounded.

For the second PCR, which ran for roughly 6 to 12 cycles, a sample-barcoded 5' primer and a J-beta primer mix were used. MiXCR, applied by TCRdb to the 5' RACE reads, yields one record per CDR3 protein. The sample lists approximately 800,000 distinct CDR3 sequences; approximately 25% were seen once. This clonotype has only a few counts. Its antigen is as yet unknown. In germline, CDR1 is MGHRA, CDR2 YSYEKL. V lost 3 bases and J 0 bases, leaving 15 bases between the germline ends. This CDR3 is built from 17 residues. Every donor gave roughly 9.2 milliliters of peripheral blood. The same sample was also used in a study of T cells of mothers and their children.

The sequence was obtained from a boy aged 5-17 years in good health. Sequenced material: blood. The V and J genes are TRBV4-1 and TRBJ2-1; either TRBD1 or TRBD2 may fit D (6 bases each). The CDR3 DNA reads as TGCGCCAGCAGCCAGGAGGGGGAGAGGGGCTCCTACAATGAGCAGTTCTTC. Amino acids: CASSQEGERGSYNEQFF.